The 13 T cell receptor beta chains given below trace back to one sample, sequenced in a study of CD8 T cells in Susac syndrome. After extraction with the RNeasy kit, roughly 0.45 to 1 ug of the RNA was reverse transcribed using random hexamers. TCRdb re-derived calls from the immunoSEQ multiplex PCR reads in MiXCR, one entry per CDR3 protein. Of 100,000 to 150,000 distinct CDR3 sequences listed, around 94% are singletons. Sequencing was carried out using CD4+ T cells from PBMCs. These receptors originate from a human donor in good health.

The V call is TRBV27, the J call TRBJ2-7, with 10 nucleotides matching TRBD1. CDR1 MNHEY and CDR2 SMNVEV come from the germline V gene (reference sequence). This CDR3 has 16 residues. J lost 0 bases, V lost 4 bases, and 6 bases had no gene match. This CDR3 is CASSSLGTGVSYEQYF. The CDR3 DNA reads as TGTGCCAGCAGTTCCCTCGGGACAGGGGTCTCCTACGAGCAGTACTTC.

The rearrangement links TRBV20-1 to TRBJ1-1; perhaps TRBD1 as D (5 bases). V lost 0 bases and J lost 0, with 8 bases in between. CDR1 is DFQATT, CDR2 SNEGSKA, per germline (reference sequence). There are 14 residues in the CDR3. DNA of the CDR3: TGCAGTGCTAGAGAAGGGGACGTGAACACTGAAGCTTTCTTT. Translating it yields CSAREGDVNTEAFF.

V is TRBV6-6 and J is TRBJ2-7; 9 positions agree with TRBD1. The CDR3 sequence is 15 residues long. Germline-derived CDR1 and CDR2 are MNHNY and SVGAGI (reference sequence). Germline trimming cut 4 bases from V and 5 bases from J; bases unmatched to any gene: 9. CDR3 DNA sequence: TGTGCCAGCAGTTTTCCCGGGACAGGGACCCACGAGCAGTACTTC. Its translation is CASSFPGTGTHEQYF.

The chain employs TRBV5-6 and TRBJ2-1; 13 bases are a match to TRBD2. Germline assignment: CDR1 SGHDT and CDR2 YYEEEE. Losses at the gene ends were 5 bases for V and 8 bases for J; bases not matched to a gene: 10. This CDR3 spans 16 amino acids. CDR3 loop: CASRPTGTSGIYEQFF. CDR3 coding DNA: TGTGCCAGCAGACCTACCGGGACTAGCGGGATCTATGAGCAGTTCTTC.

This chain links TRBV20-1 with TRBJ2-3, with a possible D match to TRBD2 (6 bases). Germline V CDR1 and CDR2: DFQATT, SNEGSKA (reference sequence). The CDR3 consists of 13 residues. The V end lost 3 bases, the J end lost 2 bases, and 9 bases lay between the germline ends. The CDR3 spells CSASGRDTDTQYF. CDR3 DNA: TGCAGTGCTAGTGGGCGGGACACAGATACGCAGTATTTT.

This clonotype was seen just once. The CDR3: CASSHPGTSGRGYEQYF. CDR3 in DNA: TGTGCCAGCAGCCATCCCGGGACTAGCGGGAGAGGGTACGAGCAGTACTTC. The V call is TRBV3-1, the J call TRBJ2-7; 14 bases are a match to TRBD2. CDR3 length equals 17 residues. Trimming took 3 bases from V and 4 from J; bases not matched to a gene: 8. CDR1 LGHDT and CDR2 YNNKEL come from the germline V gene (reference sequence).

V is TRBV11-2 and J is TRBJ1-4; possible D gene TRBD1, 6 bases. V dropped 1 base and J dropped 10 bases, with 19 bases sitting between them. There are 16 residues in the CDR3. Germline V gives CDR1 SGHAT, CDR2 FQNNGV. CDR3 amino acids: CASSLGAGGSQGKLFF. The CDR3 region has the DNA TGTGCCAGCAGCTTAGGTGCGGGGGGCAGTCAAGGAAAACTGTTTTTT.

This rearrangement joins TRBV6-5 to TRBJ2-7; 11 bases match TRBD1. The V gene's germline CDR1 is MNHEY and CDR2 SVGAGI. The CDR3 runs to 15 residues. The V gene end was trimmed by 0 bases and the J gene end by 6 bases; junction bases not matched to a gene: 4. CDR3 bases: TGTGCCAGCAGTTACTCGGGACAGGGGGGGGGCGAGCAGTACTTC. Protein product: CASSYSGQGGGEQYF.

This clonotype was found once. The chain has TRBV7-9 and TRBJ1-1; TRBD1 might be the D (6 bases). CDR1 SEHNR and CDR2 FQNEAQ come from the germline V gene (reference sequence). The CDR3 has 15 residues. Deletions cut 3 bases from V and 6 bases from J, with 17 bases between. In DNA form, the CDR3 reads TGTGCCAGCAGCTTTTCACAGGGTCTGATCGCTGAAGCTTTCTTT. Amino acids: CASSFSQGLIAEAFF.

This sequence joins TRBV4-3 and TRBJ1-2; D call uncertain. With 0 bases removed from V and 4 bases from J, the gap between germline ends came to 15 bases. From germline, CDR1 is LGHNA and CDR2 YSLEER. The CDR3 loop spans 16 amino acids. CDR3 nucleotide sequence: TGCGCCAGCAGCCAAGAATCTTCTCAACCCAGCTATGGCTACACCTTC. It is translated as CASSQESSQPSYGYTF.

The sample holds one count of this clonotype. V gene TRBV29-1 combines with J gene TRBJ2-7, with D perhaps matching TRBD1 or TRBD2 (6 bases each). This CDR3 region has 16 residues. The V and J ends lost 1 base and 5 bases respectively, with 21 bases between them. Germline assignment: CDR1 SQVTM and CDR2 ANQGSEA. The DNA of the CDR3 is TGCAGCGTTGAAGGGGGAGGAGGGGGTAAAATCCACGAGCAGTACTTC. Amino acid sequence: CSVEGGGGGKIHEQYF.

V usage is TRBV19 and J usage is TRBJ2-1; D is unclear. The CDR3 is 14 residues long. V lost 3 bases to trimming and J lost 8 bases, with 14 bases between them. The germline gives CDR1 LNHDA, CDR2 SQIVND (reference sequence). CDR3 in DNA: TGTGCCAGTAGTATTGAGACCTTTAGGGATGAGCAGTTCTTC. Translating it yields CASSIETFRDEQFF.

This rearrangement joins TRBV20-1 to TRBJ1-4, with a tentative D call TRBD1 (5 bases). From germline, CDR1 is DFQATT and CDR2 SNEGSKA (reference sequence). This CDR3 has 14 amino acids. With 2 bases removed from V and 8 bases from J, the gap between germline ends came to 15 bases. CDR3 in amino acids: CSARQPLGDEKLFF. CDR3 in DNA: TGCAGTGCTAGACAGCCCCTAGGGGACGAAAAACTGTTTTTT.